Listed below are T cell receptor beta chains from one sample, sequenced in a study of cytomegalovirus exposure and HLA in healthy donors. Assay used: immunoSEQ multiplex PCR; TCRdb lists only in-frame clones, some missing. The sample yields 150,000 to 200,000 clones, roughly four fifths seen once. Sequenced material: PBMCs. These receptors all stem from a man aged 18 to 35 in good health and CMV-seronegative. Both conserved end residues are part of each CDR3. Each record gives: D gene, clone size, V gene, CDR3 length, J gene, CDR3 DNA, CDR3 protein. The D gene is left open where the match is weak. A row's size may be missing; if present it is once, few, many or a size class.

D gene: -
clone size: -
V gene: TRBV5-1
CDR3 length: 13
J gene: TRBJ2-7
CDR3 DNA: TGCGCCAGCAGCCCGGAGCGCAGGGAAAAGCAGTACTTC
CDR3 protein: CASSPERREKQYF

D gene: -
clone size: few
V gene: TRBV10-3
CDR3 length: 14
J gene: TRBJ2-7
CDR3 DNA: TGTGCCATCAGTCCAGGGTCCCGCTCCTACGAGCAGTACTTC
CDR3 protein: CAISPGSRSYEQYF

D gene: TRBD1
clone size: -
V gene: TRBV5-5
CDR3 length: 14
J gene: TRBJ1-1
CDR3 DNA: TGTGCCAGCACCCCAGGGGGCCGGGACACTGAAGCTTTCTTT
CDR3 protein: CASTPGGRDTEAFF

D gene: TRBD1
clone size: -
V gene: TRBV5-6
CDR3 length: 14
J gene: TRBJ2-1
CDR3 DNA: TGTGCCAGCAGCTTCGGGACAGGGATTAATGAGCAGTTCTTC
CDR3 protein: CASSFGTGINEQFF

D gene: -
clone size: -
V gene: TRBV18
CDR3 length: 15
J gene: TRBJ1-4
CDR3 DNA: TGTGCCAGCTCACCAGCCGGACAGCGTAATGAAAAACTGTTTTTT
CDR3 protein: CASSPAGQRNEKLFF

D gene: -
clone size: -
V gene: TRBV29-1
CDR3 length: 15
J gene: TRBJ2-1
CDR3 DNA: TGCAGCGTTCTTCGGTTGGGAGCCCTAAACAATGAGCAGTTCTTC
CDR3 protein: CSVLRLGALNNEQFF

D gene: -
clone size: once
V gene: TRBV5-1
CDR3 length: 16
J gene: TRBJ2-1
CDR3 DNA: TGCGCCAGCAGAGCATACAGGGAAGGAACCTACAATGAGCAGTTCTTC
CDR3 protein: CASRAYREGTYNEQFF

D gene: TRBD1
clone size: -
V gene: TRBV9
CDR3 length: 15
J gene: TRBJ1-6
CDR3 DNA: TGTGCCAGCAGCGCGGAGACAGGGCGAGATTCACCCCTCCACTTT
CDR3 protein: CASSAETGRDSPLHF

D gene: -
clone size: -
V gene: TRBV15
CDR3 length: 16
J gene: TRBJ2-7
CDR3 DNA: TGTGCCACCAGCGCTAGACAGGACGTCGGCGCCTACGAGCAGTACTTC
CDR3 protein: CATSARQDVGAYEQYF

D gene: -
clone size: once
V gene: TRBV30
CDR3 length: 13
J gene: TRBJ1-1
CDR3 DNA: TGTGCCTGGACCAAACGGTGGCAGGGAGAAGCTTTCTTT
CDR3 protein: CAWTKRWQGEAFF

D gene: -
clone size: few
V gene: TRBV25-1
CDR3 length: 14
J gene: TRBJ2-5
CDR3 DNA: TGTGCCAGCAGGGCGGGGTGGGTCGGAGAGACCCAGTACTTC
CDR3 protein: CASRAGWVGETQYF

D gene: -
clone size: -
V gene: TRBV9
CDR3 length: 12
J gene: TRBJ2-7
CDR3 DNA: TGTGCCAGCAGCCCCCCTTCCTACGAGCAGTACTTC
CDR3 protein: CASSPPSYEQYF

D gene: -
clone size: -
V gene: TRBV5-1
CDR3 length: 17
J gene: TRBJ1-2
CDR3 DNA: TGCGCCAGCAGCTTCGGCCCAAACAGCGGGCAATCGGGGGGCTACACCTTC
CDR3 protein: CASSFGPNSGQSGGYTF

D gene: -
clone size: -
V gene: TRBV29-1
CDR3 length: 15
J gene: TRBJ2-2
CDR3 DNA: TGCAGCGCCCCGAACGTGGCAGGGGCGTCCGGGGAGCTGTTTTTT
CDR3 protein: CSAPNVAGASGELFF

D gene: -
clone size: -
V gene: TRBV29-1
CDR3 length: 11
J gene: TRBJ2-7
CDR3 DNA: TGCAGCGTTGACAGGGGAACGGAGCAGTACTTC
CDR3 protein: CSVDRGTEQYF

D gene: -
clone size: -
V gene: TRBV4-1
CDR3 length: 18
J gene: TRBJ1-1
CDR3 DNA: TGCGCCAGCAGCCAAGTGAAGAGGATTCGAGGCAGGAACACTGAAGCTTTCTTT
CDR3 protein: CASSQVKRIRGRNTEAFF

D gene: TRBD1
clone size: few
V gene: TRBV5-5
CDR3 length: 17
J gene: TRBJ1-4
CDR3 DNA: TGTGCCAGCAGCAGCCGACAGGGGGCGGTGACTAATGAAAAACTGTTTTTT
CDR3 protein: CASSSRQGAVTNEKLFF

D gene: TRBD1
clone size: -
V gene: TRBV7-2
CDR3 length: 15
J gene: TRBJ1-1
CDR3 DNA: TGTGCCAGCAGCTTATCAGGGGGTTGGAACACTGAAGCTTTCTTT
CDR3 protein: CASSLSGGWNTEAFF

D gene: TRBD1
clone size: -
V gene: TRBV2
CDR3 length: 16
J gene: TRBJ1-5
CDR3 DNA: TGTGCCAGCAGTGAGGTCCCACAGGGGGTGATTCAGCCCCAGCATTTT
CDR3 protein: CASSEVPQGVIQPQHF

D gene: TRBD1
clone size: once
V gene: TRBV13
CDR3 length: 16
J gene: TRBJ2-3
CDR3 DNA: TGTGCCAGCAGCTCTGACAGGGCATTGGGGGCGGATACGCAGTATTTT
CDR3 protein: CASSSDRALGADTQYF

D gene: TRBD1
clone size: -
V gene: TRBV5-6
CDR3 length: 12
J gene: TRBJ2-1
CDR3 DNA: TGTGCCAGCAGCTCGGACAGGTATGAGCAGTTCTTC
CDR3 protein: CASSSDRYEQFF

D gene: -
clone size: -
V gene: TRBV4-3
CDR3 length: 15
J gene: TRBJ1-2
CDR3 DNA: TGCGCCAGCAGCCAGGGGGGGACACCACTCGTGGGCTACACCTTC
CDR3 protein: CASSQGGTPLVGYTF

D gene: TRBD2
clone size: -
V gene: TRBV5-6
CDR3 length: 14
J gene: TRBJ2-7
CDR3 DNA: TGTGCCAGCAGCTTGCGGCGGGGGGACTACGAGCAGTACTTC
CDR3 protein: CASSLRRGDYEQYF

D gene: TRBD2
clone size: -
V gene: TRBV28
CDR3 length: 16
J gene: TRBJ2-7
CDR3 DNA: TGTGCCAGCAGTCTGACCCGGACTAGCGGGACCTACGAGCAGTACTTC
CDR3 protein: CASSLTRTSGTYEQYF

D gene: TRBD1
clone size: -
V gene: TRBV11-2
CDR3 length: 16
J gene: TRBJ2-4
CDR3 DNA: TGTGCCAGCAGCCGTTGGCAGGGGGCCGTCAAAAACATTCAGTACTTC
CDR3 protein: CASSRWQGAVKNIQYF

D gene: -
clone size: -
V gene: TRBV27
CDR3 length: 14
J gene: TRBJ2-7
CDR3 DNA: TGTGCCAGCAGCCATGGGGGGGCTCCTTACGAGCAGTACTTC
CDR3 protein: CASSHGGAPYEQYF

D gene: -
clone size: once
V gene: TRBV7-9
CDR3 length: 11
J gene: TRBJ2-7
CDR3 DNA: TGTGCCAGCAGCAAGGGGTACGAGCAGTACTTC
CDR3 protein: CASSKGYEQYF

D gene: TRBD2
clone size: few
V gene: TRBV27
CDR3 length: 16
J gene: TRBJ2-7
CDR3 DNA: TGTGCCAGCAGTTCGCAGCTAGCGGGAGGGGTCTACGAGCAGTACTTC
CDR3 protein: CASSSQLAGGVYEQYF

D gene: TRBD1
clone size: few
V gene: TRBV18
CDR3 length: 18
J gene: TRBJ2-1
CDR3 DNA: TGTGCCAGCTCACCTTTTTCCCCCCTGGGACAGGGTATAAATGAGCAGTTCTTC
CDR3 protein: CASSPFSPLGQGINEQFF

D gene: TRBD1
clone size: once
V gene: TRBV10-1
CDR3 length: 14
J gene: TRBJ2-7
CDR3 DNA: TGCGCCAGCAGCCGGTCCGGGACAGGATACGAGCAGTACTTC
CDR3 protein: CASSRSGTGYEQYF

D gene: -
clone size: -
V gene: TRBV7-9
CDR3 length: 16
J gene: TRBJ2-1
CDR3 DNA: TGTGCCAGCAGCTTAGCTGGGGGGGCTACCTACAATGAGCAGTTCTTC
CDR3 protein: CASSLAGGATYNEQFF

D gene: -
clone size: -
V gene: TRBV28
CDR3 length: 16
J gene: TRBJ1-1
CDR3 DNA: TGTGCCAGCAGTTTACCCGGAGGTCCGGCTAACACTGAAGCTTTCTTT
CDR3 protein: CASSLPGGPANTEAFF

D gene: TRBD1
clone size: -
V gene: TRBV18
CDR3 length: 14
J gene: TRBJ1-1
CDR3 DNA: TGTGCCAGCTCACCGAGGCAGGGGGAAACTGAAGCTTTCTTT
CDR3 protein: CASSPRQGETEAFF

D gene: TRBD1
clone size: -
V gene: TRBV9
CDR3 length: 12
J gene: TRBJ2-7
CDR3 DNA: TGTGCCAGCAGTGGGACAGGGTTCGAGCAGTACTTC
CDR3 protein: CASSGTGFEQYF

D gene: TRBD1
clone size: -
V gene: TRBV7-3
CDR3 length: 18
J gene: TRBJ2-6
CDR3 DNA: TGTGCCAGCAGCATACCGGGACAGGGGGCGAGCGGGGCCAACGTCCTGACTTTC
CDR3 protein: CASSIPGQGASGANVLTF

D gene: TRBD1
clone size: -
V gene: TRBV30
CDR3 length: 13
J gene: TRBJ1-5
CDR3 DNA: TGTGCCTGCCAACAGGGGCCCGGCCAGCCCCAGCATTTT
CDR3 protein: CACQQGPGQPQHF

D gene: -
clone size: -
V gene: TRBV6-6
CDR3 length: 14
J gene: TRBJ1-5
CDR3 DNA: TGTGCCAGCAGACTGCCGGGGTCGCATCAGCCCCAGCATTTT
CDR3 protein: CASRLPGSHQPQHF

D gene: TRBD1
clone size: -
V gene: TRBV7-2
CDR3 length: 19
J gene: TRBJ2-2
CDR3 DNA: TGTGCCAGCAGCCTCATCCCAGGACAGGTAGTGTCGAACACCGGGGAGCTGTTTTTT
CDR3 protein: CASSLIPGQVVSNTGELFF

D gene: TRBD2
clone size: -
V gene: TRBV6-6
CDR3 length: 14
J gene: TRBJ2-5
CDR3 DNA: TGTGCCAGCAGTTACTTGACTAGCGGGGGGACCCAGTACTTC
CDR3 protein: CASSYLTSGGTQYF

D gene: TRBD1
clone size: once
V gene: TRBV27
CDR3 length: 14
J gene: TRBJ2-1
CDR3 DNA: TGTGCCAGCAGTTTAGACAGGGGATATAGGGAGCAGTTCTTC
CDR3 protein: CASSLDRGYREQFF

D gene: -
clone size: once
V gene: TRBV7-9
CDR3 length: 14
J gene: TRBJ2-3
CDR3 DNA: TGTGCCAGCAGCTCCCGGACATTCACAGATACGCAGTATTTT
CDR3 protein: CASSSRTFTDTQYF

D gene: -
clone size: -
V gene: TRBV10-2
CDR3 length: 12
J gene: TRBJ2-7
CDR3 DNA: TGCGCCAGCAGGGGTGACAGCTACGAGCAGTACTTC
CDR3 protein: CASRGDSYEQYF

D gene: -
clone size: few
V gene: TRBV6-5
CDR3 length: 11
J gene: TRBJ2-5
CDR3 DNA: TGTGCCAGCAGGATACAGGATTCCCAGTACTTC
CDR3 protein: CASRIQDSQYF

D gene: TRBD1
clone size: -
V gene: TRBV6-1
CDR3 length: 13
J gene: TRBJ1-1
CDR3 DNA: TGTGCCAGCCGGACAGGGGCCCACACTGAAGCTTTCTTT
CDR3 protein: CASRTGAHTEAFF

D gene: TRBD1
clone size: once
V gene: TRBV6-1
CDR3 length: 14
J gene: TRBJ1-4
CDR3 DNA: TGTGCCAGCAGTGGTACCGGGACAGGGGGAAAACTGTTTTTT
CDR3 protein: CASSGTGTGGKLFF

D gene: -
clone size: -
V gene: TRBV29-1
CDR3 length: 13
J gene: TRBJ1-1
CDR3 DNA: TGCAGCGTTCCGGGACACCCGAACACTGAAGCTTTCTTT
CDR3 protein: CSVPGHPNTEAFF

D gene: TRBD1
clone size: -
V gene: TRBV5-6
CDR3 length: 15
J gene: TRBJ2-7
CDR3 DNA: TGTGCCAGCAGATCCTTGACAGGGGTTGAGGACGAGCAGTACTTC
CDR3 protein: CASRSLTGVEDEQYF

D gene: -
clone size: -
V gene: TRBV9
CDR3 length: 14
J gene: TRBJ1-1
CDR3 DNA: TGTGCCAGCAGCCACTCTGGGGGGGCCACTGAAGCTTTCTTT
CDR3 protein: CASSHSGGATEAFF

D gene: -
clone size: -
V gene: TRBV7-9
CDR3 length: 17
J gene: TRBJ1-5
CDR3 DNA: TGTGCCAGCAGCTTTTCCTTCAGCGGTACCGACAATCAGCCCCAGCATTTT
CDR3 protein: CASSFSFSGTDNQPQHF

D gene: TRBD1
clone size: -
V gene: TRBV5-1
CDR3 length: 15
J gene: TRBJ1-2
CDR3 DNA: TGCGCCAGCAGCCCTACAGGGGGCGAAATGTATGGCTACACCTTC
CDR3 protein: CASSPTGGEMYGYTF

D gene: TRBD2
clone size: -
V gene: TRBV29-1
CDR3 length: 17
J gene: TRBJ2-3
CDR3 DNA: TGCAGCGCCCGCGGGACTAGCGGGAGCGGTGACCGTCTTACGCAGTATTTT
CDR3 protein: CSARGTSGSGDRLTQYF

D gene: TRBD1
clone size: -
V gene: TRBV29-1
CDR3 length: 15
J gene: TRBJ1-2
CDR3 DNA: TGCAGCGTTGGGGTTGATGGGTCAGGGGGAGGCGGCTACACCTTC
CDR3 protein: CSVGVDGSGGGGYTF

D gene: -
clone size: -
V gene: TRBV10-3
CDR3 length: 12
J gene: TRBJ2-5
CDR3 DNA: TGTGCCACACGAGGAGTCCAAGAGACCCAGTACTTC
CDR3 protein: CATRGVQETQYF

D gene: TRBD2
clone size: -
V gene: TRBV2
CDR3 length: 17
J gene: TRBJ2-1
CDR3 DNA: TGTGCCAGCAGTGAGGGACTAGCGGGAAGCTCCTACAATGAGCAGTTCTTC
CDR3 protein: CASSEGLAGSSYNEQFF

D gene: TRBD1
clone size: -
V gene: TRBV5-1
CDR3 length: 15
J gene: TRBJ2-1
CDR3 DNA: TGCGCCAGCAGCTTGGAGGCAGGGGGTTATTTCGAGCAGTTCTTC
CDR3 protein: CASSLEAGGYFEQFF

D gene: -
clone size: -
V gene: TRBV12-5
CDR3 length: 20
J gene: TRBJ2-7
CDR3 DNA: TGTGCTAGTGGTTTTTCGGCTGAGGTTGCCGCGCAACTAGACTCCTACGAGCAGTACTTC
CDR3 protein: CASGFSAEVAAQLDSYEQYF

D gene: -
clone size: -
V gene: TRBV7-3
CDR3 length: 17
J gene: TRBJ2-2
CDR3 DNA: TGTGCCAGCAGCTCCCTTGGGCGGGTTTCGGGCACCGGGGAGCTGTTTTTT
CDR3 protein: CASSSLGRVSGTGELFF

D gene: -
clone size: -
V gene: TRBV27
CDR3 length: 14
J gene: TRBJ2-7
CDR3 DNA: TGTGCCAGCAGTTTAAGACAGAATACCTACGAGCAGTACTTC
CDR3 protein: CASSLRQNTYEQYF

D gene: TRBD1
clone size: -
V gene: TRBV14
CDR3 length: 14
J gene: TRBJ1-2
CDR3 DNA: TGTGCCAGCAGCCAGGACAGGGGGCACTATGGCTACACCTTC
CDR3 protein: CASSQDRGHYGYTF